The 9 T cell receptor beta chains listed next were all sequenced from one sample in a study of PD-L1 blockade in urothelial cancer. Sequenced by immunoSEQ multiplex PCR; TCRdb stores in-frame clones only, minus some. Here the sample spans around 25,000 clones, around 88% being singletons. Here the sequenced sample was PBMCs, taken around atezolizumab (anti-PD-L1) treatment. The receptors originated from a man between 50 and 59 years old with urothelial cancer.

The chain links TRBV18 to TRBJ2-3; no clear D. The V and J ends lost 7 bases and 3 bases respectively, with 14 bases between them. This CDR3 comprises 14 residues. Germline CDR1 is KGHSH and CDR2 is LQKENI. The CDR3 spells CASWAGSVTDTQYF. Written as DNA, the CDR3 is TGTGCCAGCTGGGCAGGAAGTGTGACAGATACGCAGTATTTT.

Concerning this clone: A much more abundant neighbour one base away suggests this may be a read error. The genes are TRBV7-9 and TRBJ2-7; D perhaps matches TRBD2 (5 bases). Deletions cut 10 bases from V and 6 bases from J, with 19 bases between. This CDR3 has 13 residues. Germline lookup yields CDR1 SEHNR and CDR2 FQNEAQ (reference sequence). The chain's CDR3 is CAIPGIVPGEQYF. The CDR3, as DNA: TGTGCCATCCCCGGGATAGTTCCTGGCGAGCAGTACTTC.

The chain is built from TRBV9 and TRBJ2-2, with TRBD2 matching over 15 bases. CDR3 length: 18 amino acids. Germline CDR1 is SGDLS and CDR2 is YYNGEE. With V trimmed by 4 bases and J by 2 bases, 6 bases remained unmatched. CDR3 amino acids: CASSLGLAGGPNTGELFF. The CDR3 DNA sequence: TGTGCCAGCAGCTTAGGACTAGCGGGGGGGCCTAACACCGGGGAGCTGTTTTTT.

The chain joins TRBV2 to TRBJ1-6; D unresolved. Germline V gene lookup returns CDR1 SNHLY and CDR2 FYNNEI. This CDR3 has 10 residues. Trimming removed 7 bases at V and 10 bases at J, with 5 bases between. The chain's CDR3 is CASKPSPLHF. The CDR3 DNA sequence: TGTGCCAGCAAGCCATCACCCCTCCACTTT.

The rearrangement links TRBV5-8 to TRBJ2-1; 10 nucleotides line up with TRBD1. This CDR3 is built from 15 residues. V trimming: 3 bases; J trimming: 8 bases; junction bases outside the gene matches: 8. Germline-derived CDR1 and CDR2 are SGHTS and YDEGEE. The CDR3 bases are TGTGCCAGCAGCTGGGGGTCGACAGGGGGCGATGAGCAGTTCTTC. Protein product: CASSWGSTGGDEQFF.

The rearrangement uses TRBV10-3 and TRBJ2-1; possibly TRBD2 for D (5 bases). V lost 2 bases to trimming and J lost 3 bases, with 11 bases between them. Germline V gives CDR1 ENHRY, CDR2 SYGVKD. This CDR3 region has 15 residues. CDR3 coding DNA: TGTGCCATCAGTGAGCCCAGTGGGAGCTACAATGAGCAGTTCTTC. It translates to CAISEPSGSYNEQFF.

The chain couples TRBV5-1 to TRBJ2-1; 10 bases are shared with TRBD2. Germline-derived CDR1 and CDR2 are SGHRS and YFSETQ. V was clipped by 6 bases and J by 3 bases; unmatched bases: 9. The CDR3 length is 16 residues. CDR3 nucleotide sequence: TGCGCCAGCAAAATAGAAGCGGGGGGGATCTACAATGAGCAGTTCTTC. This sequence encodes CASKIEAGGIYNEQFF.

The chain carries TRBV19 and TRBJ2-7, with TRBD1 matching over 7 bases. In germline, CDR1 is LNHDA, CDR2 SQIVND (reference sequence). Losses at the gene ends were 5 bases for V and 0 bases for J; bases not matched to a gene: 4. The length of the CDR3 is 14 residues. The CDR3 bases are TGTGCCAGTAGTTTACAGGGGTACTCCTACGAGCAGTACTTC. Protein sequence: CASSLQGYSYEQYF. The complete variable domain, with remaining parts taken from reference TRBV19 and TRBJ2-7, reads DGGITQSPKYLFRKEGQNVTLSCEQNLNHDAMYWYRQDPGQGLRLIYYSQIVNDFQKGDIAEGYSVSREKKESFPLTVTSAQKNPTAFYLCASSLQGYSYEQYFGPGTRLTVT.

The CDR3 is CASSIGTGSNEQFF. CDR3 sequence (DNA): TGTGCCAGCAGCATAGGGACAGGGTCAAATGAGCAGTTCTTC. The chain links TRBV11-3 to TRBJ2-1; TRBD1 aligns across 9 bases. The ends lost 5 bases at V and 7 bases at J; junction bases unmatched: 6. The germline CDR1 and CDR2 sequences are SGHNT and YENEEA. This CDR3 region has 14 residues.